This entry lists 6 T cell receptor beta chains sequenced from one sample in a study of blood T cell repertoires in COVID-19. Profiling relied on immunoSEQ multiplex PCR, and the TCRdb table lists in-frame clones only, not all of them. The table records a few hundred thousand clones, roughly nine tenths of them present only once. The sequenced material came from peripheral blood. Source of these receptors: a woman aged 40 to 50 who had recovered from COVID-19.

This chain links TRBV7-9 with TRBJ1-2; D remains ambiguous. This CDR3 has 13 residues. Looked up from germline, CDR1 is SEHNR and CDR2 is FQNEAQ (reference sequence). Trimming stripped 8 bases from V and 2 bases from J, with 12 bases between. In DNA form, the CDR3 reads TGTGCCAGCCAGCAGTTACAGAACTATGGCTACACCTTC. It is translated as CASQQLQNYGYTF. The full variable domain, completed using reference TRBV7-9 and TRBJ1-2, is DTGVSQNPRHKITKRGQNVTFRCDPISEHNRLYWYRQTLGQGPEFLTYFQNEAQLEKSRLLSDRFSAERPKGSFSTLEIQRTEQGDSAMYLCASQQLQNYGYTFGSGTRLTVV.

This chain joins TRBV11-3 and TRBJ2-1; D gene unclear. The CDR3 extends over 15 amino acids. Trimming took off 6 bases at V and 0 bases at J, with 12 bases between the two ends. Germline V lookup: CDR1 SGHNT, CDR2 YENEEA. Here the CDR3 reads CASSRTSFSYNEQFF. In nucleotides, the CDR3 is TGTGCCAGCAGTCGAACCAGTTTCTCCTACAATGAGCAGTTCTTC.

The V gene is TRBV28, the J gene TRBJ1-2; 7 positions agree with TRBD1. Per germline, CDR1 MDHEN and CDR2 SYDVKM. CDR3 length: 13 amino acids. V was clipped by 6 bases and J by 5 bases; unmatched bases: 6. Written as DNA, the CDR3 is TGTGCCAGCAGACTACAGGGGACTTATGGCTACACCTTC. Translation gives CASRLQGTYGYTF.

This clone has a single count. The rearrangement links TRBV19 to TRBJ2-1; TRBD2 agrees at 9 bases. The CDR3 extends over 16 amino acids. Germline assignment: CDR1 LNHDA and CDR2 SQIVND (reference sequence). The V gene end was trimmed by 4 bases and the J gene end by 2 bases; junction bases not matched to a gene: 6. CDR3 amino acids: CASSTSSGTPYNEQFF. In DNA form, the CDR3 reads TGTGCCAGTAGTACCTCTAGCGGGACCCCCTACAATGAGCAGTTCTTC.

The chain is built from TRBV19 and TRBJ2-7, with 8 nucleotides matching TRBD2. With V trimmed by 5 bases and J by 1 base, 4 bases remained unmatched. The germline CDR1 and CDR2 sequences are LNHDA and SQIVND (reference sequence). The CDR3 sequence is 14 residues long. CDR3 coding DNA: TGTGCCAGTAGTCAAGCGGGGGAGTCCTACGAGCAGTACTTC. Protein product: CASSQAGESYEQYF.

As DNA, the CDR3 is TGTGCCACCAGTGAGTGGGACTTCCGTGGGGCAGATACGCAGTATTTT. It codes for CATSEWDFRGADTQYF. The rearrangement joins TRBV24-1 to TRBJ2-3, with D possibly being TRBD2 (6 bases). Trimming left V 4 bases short and J 4 bases short, with 17 bases between. This CDR3 is built from 16 residues. Germline loops: CDR1 KGHDR, CDR2 SFDVKD.